This TCR beta chain is from a study of blood T cell repertoires in COVID-19. Some clones are missing from TCRdb's copy, which holds only in-frame ones; the method was immunoSEQ multiplex PCR. The sample records about 380,000 clones, about 90% being singletons. The origin of this receptor is a woman under 40 who had recovered from COVID-19. Material for sequencing was PBMCs or T cells enriched from blood (not recorded which).

In nucleotides, the CDR3 is TGTGCCAGCAGCCGGGACAGGGACAACGAGCAGTACTTC. Encoded protein: CASSRDRDNEQYF. The rearrangement uses TRBV5-4 and TRBJ2-7, with TRBD1 matching 9 bases. The CDR3 runs to 13 residues. Germline trimming cut 4 bases from V and 5 bases from J; bases unmatched to any gene: 4. Germline V gene lookup returns CDR1 SGHNT and CDR2 YYREEE (reference sequence). The whole variable domain, remainder taken from reference TRBV5-4 and TRBJ2-7, is ETGVTQSPTHLIKTRGQQVTLRCSSQSGHNTVSWYQQALGQGPQFIFQYYREEENGRGNFPPRFSGLQFPNYSSELNVNALELDDSALYLCASSRDRDNEQYFGPGTRLTVT.